This TCR beta chain appears in the sequencing data of a study of shared clonotypes between healthy human individuals. This clone has a handful of counts. One end of the junction fails to match germline, which may point to a read error. Germline V gives CDR1 MDHEN, CDR2 SYDVKM. The CDR3 sequence is 13 residues long. Profiled with immunoSEQ multiplex PCR; TCRdb holds only in-frame clones, not every one. Of millions of clones listed, 93% were seen once; the top ten hold 0.3% to 0.4%. Sequenced sample: naive CD4+ T cells from PBMCs. Subset defined: CD45RA+ positively selected. This TCR derives from a man aged 18 to 29 in good health. Some clones in this sample may be carry-over from other donors' samples. The chain has TRBV28 and TRBJ1-3; TRBD1 aligns across 11 bases. The CDR3 is CASRPGQGGKKDF. The CDR3 DNA reads as TGTGCCAGCAGACCGGGACAGGGGGGGAAAAAGGATTTT.